A selection of T cell receptor beta chains follows, all from one sample in a study of breast tumors, draining lymph nodes, adjacent tissues. Each CDR3 protein gets one entry after TCRdb re-called the multiplex PCR reads with MiXCR. The data hold about 32,000 distinct CDR3 sequences, with 35% to 40% observed a single time. The sample comprised breast tumor tissue. The origin of the receptors is a female donor with breast cancer. Some clones in this sample may be carry-over from other donors' samples. CDR3s include the opening cysteine and the closing phenylalanine or tryptophan. Part of the rows lack a size; the others show once, few, many or a class for expanded clones.

clone size: many; V gene: TRBV20-1; J gene: TRBJ1-5; CDR3 protein: CSARRAANQPQHF
clone size: many; V gene: TRBV2; J gene: TRBJ2-7; CDR3 protein: CASSEQGAYEQYF
clone size: many; V gene: TRBV20-1; J gene: TRBJ2-1; CDR3 protein: CSGRTSGRYEQFF
clone size: once; V gene: TRBV20-1; J gene: TRBJ2-7; CDR3 protein: CSARATGTGYEQYF
clone size: many; V gene: TRBV2; J gene: TRBJ2-2; CDR3 protein: CASKMDRGYTGELFF
clone size: medium-sized; V gene: TRBV19; J gene: TRBJ2-1; CDR3 protein: CASSIGQAGNEQFF
clone size: many; V gene: TRBV7-8; J gene: TRBJ2-1; CDR3 protein: CASSLARGGLAGQDEQFF
clone size: NA; V gene: TRBV7-8; J gene: TRBJ2-7; CDR3 protein: CASSLRGQGTIYEQYF
clone size: many; V gene: TRBV5-6; J gene: TRBJ2-2; CDR3 protein: CASSSWLATGELFF
clone size: many; V gene: TRBV7-2; J gene: TRBJ2-5; CDR3 protein: CASSPMEAQETQYF
clone size: many; V gene: TRBV7-9; J gene: TRBJ2-3; CDR3 protein: CASSLSTGTDTQYF
clone size: many; V gene: TRBV7-3; J gene: TRBJ2-1; CDR3 protein: CASSLRGTSSYNEQFF
clone size: many; V gene: TRBV6-5; J gene: TRBJ2-2; CDR3 protein: CASSYTRLPPTGELFF
clone size: NA; V gene: TRBV6-5; J gene: TRBJ2-3; CDR3 protein: CATRTSGRRGDTQYF
clone size: NA; V gene: TRBV6-5; J gene: TRBJ2-6; CDR3 protein: CASRLAGASSGANVLTF
clone size: many; V gene: TRBV5-5; J gene: TRBJ2-2; CDR3 protein: CASSRSGSYTGELFF
clone size: many; V gene: TRBV4-2; J gene: TRBJ2-2; CDR3 protein: CASSQDGTGELFF
clone size: NA; V gene: TRBV4-3; J gene: TRBJ2-5; CDR3 protein: CASSHLLAGQGTQYF
clone size: NA; V gene: TRBV7-9; J gene: TRBJ1-1; CDR3 protein: CASSLGREGRDAEAFF
clone size: NA; V gene: TRBV5-1; J gene: TRBJ1-4; CDR3 protein: CASSPGTGNEKLFF
clone size: NA; V gene: TRBV5-1; J gene: TRBJ2-1; CDR3 protein: CASSLGQSLNEQFF
clone size: NA; V gene: TRBV27; J gene: TRBJ2-5; CDR3 protein: CASSLYRDGETQYF
clone size: medium-sized; V gene: TRBV24-1; J gene: TRBJ1-5; CDR3 protein: CATSEWGNQPQHF
clone size: many; V gene: TRBV6-5; J gene: TRBJ1-2; CDR3 protein: CASSYSGVYGYTF
clone size: many; V gene: TRBV6-2/TRBV6-3; J gene: TRBJ2-2; CDR3 protein: CASTRETGGVKTGELFF
clone size: many; V gene: TRBV6-2/TRBV6-3; J gene: TRBJ2-2; CDR3 protein: CASRPRQGSNTGELFF
clone size: few; V gene: TRBV30; J gene: TRBJ2-3; CDR3 protein: CARGFGTDTQYF
clone size: many; V gene: TRBV20-1; J gene: TRBJ1-4; CDR3 protein: CSARAVQGSEKLFF
clone size: NA; V gene: TRBV6-4; J gene: TRBJ2-7; CDR3 protein: CASKGLAAGEQYF
clone size: once; V gene: TRBV12-3/TRBV12-4; J gene: TRBJ1-6; CDR3 protein: CASTRDRDDSPLHF
clone size: few; V gene: TRBV28; J gene: TRBJ2-3; CDR3 protein: CASSRRLALYTDTQYF
clone size: NA; V gene: TRBV2; J gene: TRBJ2-2; CDR3 protein: CASSTRLGELFF
clone size: many; V gene: TRBV20-1; J gene: TRBJ2-1; CDR3 protein: CSARTSGRTNEQFF
clone size: NA; V gene: TRBV30; J gene: TRBJ1-5; CDR3 protein: CAWSVKRSNQPQHF
clone size: many; V gene: TRBV15; J gene: TRBJ1-4; CDR3 protein: CATSSLVGLNEKLFF
clone size: many; V gene: TRBV10-1; J gene: TRBJ2-2; CDR3 protein: CASQGQGNTGELFF
clone size: many; V gene: TRBV27; J gene: TRBJ1-6; CDR3 protein: CASSFAVVGTPLHF
clone size: NA; V gene: TRBV7-3; J gene: TRBJ2-1; CDR3 protein: CASSPGRNNEQFF
clone size: once; V gene: TRBV11-3; J gene: TRBJ2-4; CDR3 protein: CASSLDQQNIQYF
clone size: NA; V gene: TRBV9; J gene: TRBJ1-5; CDR3 protein: CAGIPPQGGNQPPHF
clone size: many; V gene: TRBV6-2/TRBV6-3; J gene: TRBJ2-7; CDR3 protein: CASSYTRLEQYF
clone size: NA; V gene: TRBV25-1; J gene: TRBJ2-1; CDR3 protein: CASSEYGRGRRSYNEQFF
clone size: many; V gene: TRBV20-1; J gene: TRBJ2-2; CDR3 protein: CSARRSGRAGTGELFF
clone size: many; V gene: TRBV30; J gene: TRBJ2-5; CDR3 protein: CAWGGGLGETQYF
clone size: NA; V gene: TRBV3-1; J gene: TRBJ1-2; CDR3 protein: CASSFTGQGGSYGYTF
clone size: NA; V gene: TRBV28; J gene: TRBJ2-5; CDR3 protein: CASSSDRGLGAQYF